The entry below describes one T cell receptor beta chain. The entry originates in a study of blood T cell repertoires in COVID-19. Across the study: The samples span acute and convalescent COVID-19 from the United States, Italy and Spain. PBMCs, B-cell-depleted T cells, or T cells were the source of the cDNA or gDNA that made up the material.

The CDR3 is 16 amino acids. Trimming shortened V by 5 bases and J by 0 bases, and 14 bases separated the two germline ends. Per germline, CDR1 SEHNR and CDR2 FQNEAQ (reference sequence). In the source study's methods: For nucleated cells, counts were estimated from reference gene primer amplification. Libraries were prepared by immunoSEQ multiplex PCR; TCRdb keeps only in-frame clonotypes and omits some of them. V and J calls and clone size follow that table, whereas D and trimming were derived from the DNA. The profile shows about 190,000 clones, about three quarters of them singletons. This chain connects TRBV7-9 to TRBJ2-1, with D perhaps TRBD2 (5 bases). Sample: peripheral blood. This sequence was found in a woman older than 75 with active or convalescent COVID-19. The CDR3 spells CASSPENGDSYNEQFF. The CDR3 DNA sequence: TGTGCCAGCAGCCCGGAGAACGGGGACTCCTACAATGAGCAGTTCTTC. Variable domain in full (rest from reference TRBV7-9 and TRBJ2-1): DTGVSQNPRHKITKRGQNVTFRCDPISEHNRLYWYRQTLGQGPEFLTYFQNEAQLEKSRLLSDRFSAERPKGSFSTLEIQRTEQGDSAMYLCASSPENGDSYNEQFFGPGTRLTVL.